One sample yielded the 29 T cell receptor beta chains listed below, sequenced in a study of blood T cell repertoires in COVID-19. Data came from immunoSEQ multiplex PCR; TCRdb stores just in-frame clones and leaves some out. The table records 250,000 to 300,000 clones, roughly 86% of them present only once. Sequencing used peripheral blood. Every receptor here comes from a young man with active or convalescent COVID-19.

The chain joins TRBV19 to TRBJ1-2; D gene unclear. CDR1 and CDR2 (germline): LNHDA, SQIVND (reference sequence). There are 12 residues in the CDR3. Between the trimmed V and J ends, which lost 5 bases and 4 bases, there was a span of 8 bases. For the CDR3, the DNA is TGTGCCAGTAGTCCCTCTCTCTATGGCTACACCTTC. This encodes CASSPSLYGYTF.

This rearrangement joins TRBV12-5 to TRBJ2-7; D may be TRBD1 (6 bases). The length of the CDR3 is 13 residues. Germline V CDR1 and CDR2: LGHNT, FRNRAP. The V gene lost 5 bases and the J gene lost 3 bases, with 11 bases spanning the gap. Here the CDR3 DNA reads TGTGCTAGTGGTGTTGACAGGAGCTACGAGCAGTACTTC. Translating gives CASGVDRSYEQYF. Combining the CDR3 with reference TRBV12-5 and TRBJ2-7 gives the whole variable domain DARVTQTPRHKVTEMGQEVTMRCQPILGHNTVFWYRQTMMQGLELLAYFRNRAPLDDSGMPKDRFSAEMPDATLATLKIQPSEPRDSAVYFCASGVDRSYEQYFGPGTRLTVT.

Only one count was recorded for this clone. This chain connects TRBV7-3 to TRBJ2-3, with D unresolved. The germline CDR1 and CDR2 sequences are SGHTA and FQGTGA. The CDR3 has 13 residues. The ends were cut back, 2 bases at V and 6 bases at J, with 9 bases in the middle. CDR3 loop: CASSLSRMDTQYF. CDR3 DNA: TGTGCCAGCAGCTTATCGAGGATGGATACGCAGTATTTT.

V and J are TRBV5-1 and TRBJ1-1; perhaps TRBD1 as D (5 bases). The CDR3 is 16 amino acids. From germline, CDR1 is SGHRS and CDR2 YFSETQ. Between the trimmed V and J ends, which lost 3 bases and 7 bases, there was a span of 22 bases. The CDR3 region has the DNA TGCGCCAGCAGCTCATCTCCCCCTGGCAGGGACTATGAAGCTTTCTTT. Translation gives CASSSSPPGRDYEAFF.

CDR3 sequence: CASSTSGSTDTQYF. In DNA, the CDR3 is TGTGCCAGTAGTACTAGCGGGAGCACAGATACGCAGTATTTT. This rearrangement joins TRBV19 to TRBJ2-3; 8 bases align to TRBD2. Trimming took 4 bases from V and 0 from J; bases not matched to a gene: 0. CDR1 and CDR2 from the germline V gene are LNHDA and SQIVND (reference sequence). The CDR3 runs to 14 residues.

The rearrangement joins TRBV6-5 to TRBJ1-2; 10 bases map to TRBD1. CDR1 MNHEY and CDR2 SVGAGI come from the germline V gene. V lost 6 bases to trimming and J lost 8 bases; unmatched junction nucleotides: 9. The CDR3 is made up of 14 amino acids. The CDR3 bases are TGTGCCAGCAGAGCCGGGACAGGGGTCAGCGGCTACACCTTC. This gives the protein CASRAGTGVSGYTF.

The rearrangement uses TRBV6-5 and TRBJ1-1; 7 nucleotides match TRBD1. Germline values: CDR1 MNHEY, CDR2 SVGAGI. The CDR3 length is 15 residues. V trimming: 1 base; J trimming: 5 bases; junction bases outside the gene matches: 7. The DNA of the CDR3 is TGTGCCAGCAGTTACTTCAGGGGGGAAAAGACTGAAGCTTTCTTT. Its translation: CASSYFRGEKTEAFF.

The J gene is TRBJ2-2, the V gene TRBV6-4, with D unclear. From germline, CDR1 is MRHNA and CDR2 SNTAGT. The CDR3 has 14 amino acids. Trimming took 6 bases from V and 1 from J, leaving 9 bases between them. The CDR3 nucleotides read TGTGCCAGCAGATCAGACTTGAACACCGGGGAGCTGTTTTTT. This encodes CASRSDLNTGELFF.

This clone appeared once. The rearrangement joins TRBV29-1 to TRBJ1-1; 7 bases agree with TRBD1. J was trimmed by 0 bases and V by 6 bases; bases with no gene match: 4. Germline loops: CDR1 SQVTM, CDR2 ANQGSEA. There are 13 residues in the CDR3. The CDR3 DNA is TGCAGCGTAAGACAGGGCCTGAACACTGAAGCTTTCTTT. The encoded protein is CSVRQGLNTEAFF.

The table lists this clone with a count of one. The chain recombines TRBV5-1 with TRBJ1-1; tentative D call: TRBD1 (5 bases). Trimming took off 0 bases at V and 4 bases at J, with 10 bases between the two ends. The CDR3 runs to 14 residues. Germline-derived CDR1 and CDR2 are SGHRS and YFSETQ. The CDR3 nucleotides are TGCGCCAGCAGCTTGGGGGGCGGCGGCACTGAAGCTTTCTTT. This translates into CASSLGGGGTEAFF.

The chain recombines TRBV30 with TRBJ1-5; D not certain. This CDR3 contains 14 residues. V dropped 1 base and J dropped 0 bases, with 7 bases sitting between them. CDR1 GTSNPN and CDR2 SVGIG come from the germline V gene (reference sequence). The CDR3 reads CAWSDGNSNQPQHF. CDR3 nucleotide sequence: TGTGCCTGGAGTGACGGGAATAGCAATCAGCCCCAGCATTTT.

The CDR3 region is CASSLLSNEQFF. The CDR3 DNA sequence: TGTGCCAGCAGCTTGCTATCAAATGAGCAGTTCTTC. The chain uses TRBV12-3 or TRBV12-4 and TRBJ2-1; the D is unclear. V lost 6 bases and J 7 bases, leaving 10 bases between the germline ends. This CDR3 spans 12 amino acids.

The chain uses TRBV28 and TRBJ1-1, with D maybe TRBD1 (6 bases). CDR1 is MDHEN and CDR2 is SYDVKM in the germline V gene. This CDR3 spans 16 amino acids. V gave up 6 bases and J gave up 0 bases, with 17 bases separating them. For the CDR3, the DNA is TGTGCCAGCAGGCCGACAGGACCTAATATGAACACTGAAGCTTTCTTT. Residues: CASRPTGPNMNTEAFF.

V usage is TRBV18 and J usage is TRBJ2-5; D possibly corresponds to TRBD2 (6 bases). With 6 bases removed from V and 3 bases from J, the gap between germline ends came to 11 bases. The CDR3 length is 13 residues. Per the germline V gene, CDR1 is KGHSH and CDR2 is LQKENI. CDR3: CASSPWGEETQYF. In DNA form, the CDR3 reads TGTGCCAGCTCCCCCTGGGGGGAAGAGACCCAGTACTTC.

The chain links TRBV13 to TRBJ2-7; 7 bases are a match to TRBD2. This CDR3 has 15 amino acids. V lost 5 bases to trimming and J lost 0 bases; unmatched junction nucleotides: 7. Germline-derived CDR1 and CDR2 are PRHDT and FYEKMQ (reference sequence). CDR3 residues: CASSGSGASSYEQYF. Here the CDR3 DNA reads TGTGCCAGCAGCGGCAGCGGGGCTAGCTCCTACGAGCAGTACTTC.

CDR3 region: CATLGQQETQYF. The CDR3 DNA follows: TGTGCCACCCTTGGACAGCAAGAGACCCAGTACTTC. The V gene is TRBV28, the J gene TRBJ2-5, with a tentative D call TRBD1 (6 bases). Trimming took 10 bases from V and 2 from J, leaving 11 bases between them. The CDR3 consists of 12 residues. CDR1 is MDHEN, CDR2 SYDVKM, per germline.

The J gene is TRBJ2-6, the V gene TRBV28; 7 nucleotides agree with TRBD1. Germline CDR1 and CDR2: MDHEN and SYDVKM. The CDR3 is 13 residues long. V was clipped by 6 bases and J by 13 bases; unmatched bases: 9. CDR3 nucleotide sequence: TGTGCCAGCAGGCCTAGGGACAGACGAGTCCTGACTTTC. Translated: CASRPRDRRVLTF.

The V call is TRBV7-3, the J call TRBJ2-7; D gene unclear. The germline V gene encodes CDR1 SGHTA and CDR2 FQGTGA. Trimming stripped 1 base from V and 3 bases from J, with 7 bases between. The CDR3 contains 13 residues. The CDR3 region is CASSLMLDYEQYF. The CDR3 coding sequence is TGTGCCAGCAGCTTAATGTTAGACTACGAGCAGTACTTC.

The rearrangement links TRBV7-8 to TRBJ1-3, with D possibly being TRBD1 (6 bases). Germline CDR1 reads SGHVS; CDR2 reads FQNEAQ. This CDR3 spans 17 amino acids. V lost 5 bases and J lost 3, with 20 bases in between. CDR3 sequence (DNA): TGTGCCAGCAGCCCGAGGACGGGGGGCGGCGTTGGAAACACCATATATTTT. This translates into CASSPRTGGGVGNTIYF.

The chain links TRBV5-6 to TRBJ1-5, with D possibly matching TRBD1 (6 bases). Trimming cost V 2 bases and J 9 bases, with 18 bases left between them. Per the germline V gene, CDR1 is SGHDT and CDR2 is YYEEEE. The CDR3 extends over 15 amino acids. CDR3 in DNA: TGTGCCAGCAGCTTTACCGGACAGAGCGCCCGGCCCCAGCATTTT. Protein product: CASSFTGQSARPQHF. Full variable domain (remainder filled in from reference TRBV5-6 and TRBJ1-5): DAGVTQSPTHLIKTRGQQVTLRCSPKSGHDTVSWYQQALGQGPQFIFQYYEEEERQRGNFPDRFSGHQFPNYSSELNVNALLLGDSALYLCASSFTGQSARPQHFGDGTRLSIL.

The V gene is TRBV30, the J gene TRBJ1-3; D unresolved. The V gene's germline CDR1 is GTSNPN and CDR2 SVGIG (reference sequence). Trimming shortened V by 2 bases and J by 4 bases, and 9 bases separated the two germline ends. The CDR3 loop spans 13 amino acids. Written as DNA, the CDR3 is TGTGCCTGGAGTCGTGGCACAGGAAACACCATATATTTT. It encodes CAWSRGTGNTIYF. The entire variable domain, with the rest obtained from reference TRBV30 and TRBJ1-3, is as follows: SQTIHQWPATLVQPVGSPLSLECTVEGTSNPNLYWYRQAAGRGLQLLFYSVGIGQISSEVPQNLSASRPQDRQFILSSKKLLLSDSGFYLCAWSRGTGNTIYFGEGSWLTVV.

The chain employs TRBV11-3 and TRBJ1-2; D not resolved. Trimming cost V 0 bases and J 3 bases, with 8 bases left between them. The germline V gene has CDR1 SGHNT and CDR2 YENEEA. The CDR3 consists of 14 residues. Written as DNA, the CDR3 is TGTGCCAGCAGCTTAGATCCGACTGACTATGGCTACACCTTC. Protein sequence: CASSLDPTDYGYTF.

This rearrangement joins TRBV5-4 to TRBJ1-4, with 9 bases fitting TRBD1. The CDR3 has 15 amino acids. V lost 1 base and J lost 8; bases outside the gene matches: 6. Germline CDR1 reads SGHNT; CDR2 reads YYREEE (reference sequence). The CDR3 here is CASSLMTGGGEKLFF. In DNA, the CDR3 is TGTGCCAGCAGCTTGATGACAGGGGGAGGCGAAAAACTGTTTTTT. Full variable domain (missing parts from reference TRBV5-4 and TRBJ1-4): ETGVTQSPTHLIKTRGQQVTLRCSSQSGHNTVSWYQQALGQGPQFIFQYYREEENGRGNFPPRFSGLQFPNYSSELNVNALELDDSALYLCASSLMTGGGEKLFFGSGTQLSVL.

In this sample, this clone turned up once. The chain recombines TRBV7-6 with TRBJ2-3; TRBD1 is a possible D gene (7 bases). The ends were cut back, 1 base at V and 1 base at J, with 9 bases in the middle. The CDR3 runs to 15 residues. Per the germline V gene, CDR1 is SGHVS and CDR2 is FNYEAQ. As DNA, the CDR3 is TGTGCCAGCAGCTTAGGCAGGGGGGGCACAGATACGCAGTATTTT. Translated: CASSLGRGGTDTQYF.

The CDR3 bases are TGTGCCAGCAGTTTTAATCCGGATCAGCCCCAGCATTTT. This translates into CASSFNPDQPQHF. V is TRBV27 and J is TRBJ1-5, with no clear D. Trimming left V 3 bases short and J 5 bases short, with 8 bases between. The CDR3 totals 13 residues. CDR1 is MNHEY and CDR2 is SMNVEV in the germline V gene (reference sequence).

This clone is a singleton in its sample. The V call is TRBV11-2, the J call TRBJ2-3; 7 nucleotides match TRBD2. Germline trimming cut 4 bases from V and 0 bases from J; bases unmatched to any gene: 1. Germline CDR1 reads SGHAT; CDR2 reads FQNNGV. CDR3 length: 14 residues. In DNA form, the CDR3 reads TGTGCCAGCAGCTCGGGGGGTAGCACAGATACGCAGTATTTT. Protein product: CASSSGGSTDTQYF.

This clone was found a few times. The junction differs from germline at one of its ends, possibly a read error. The CDR3 DNA is TGTGCTAGTGGTTTACCCCAAACCGGGACATCGTTT. Amino acid sequence: CASGLPQTGTSF. The V and J genes are TRBV12-5 and TRBJ1-3; TRBD1 might be the D (6 bases). CDR1 and CDR2 from the germline V gene are LGHNT and FRNRAP. The CDR3 spans 12 residues.

Only one count was recorded for this clone. The chain couples TRBV6-5 to TRBJ1-1; D call uncertain. Trimming cost V 8 bases and J 1 base, with 8 bases left between them. Germline V gene lookup returns CDR1 MNHEY and CDR2 SVGAGI. This CDR3 contains 12 residues. In nucleotides, the CDR3 is TGTGCCAGCGTGAGGCCGAACACTGAAGCTTTCTTT. Translating gives CASVRPNTEAFF.

The chain has TRBV6-5 and TRBJ1-5; D is unresolved. Germline V gene lookup returns CDR1 MNHEY and CDR2 SVGAGI. The CDR3 length is 15 residues. The ends were cut back, 4 bases at V and 4 bases at J, with 14 bases in the middle. CDR3: CASSLYGGSNQPQHF. The CDR3 bases are TGTGCCAGCAGTTTGTATGGCGGATCGAATCAGCCCCAGCATTTT.